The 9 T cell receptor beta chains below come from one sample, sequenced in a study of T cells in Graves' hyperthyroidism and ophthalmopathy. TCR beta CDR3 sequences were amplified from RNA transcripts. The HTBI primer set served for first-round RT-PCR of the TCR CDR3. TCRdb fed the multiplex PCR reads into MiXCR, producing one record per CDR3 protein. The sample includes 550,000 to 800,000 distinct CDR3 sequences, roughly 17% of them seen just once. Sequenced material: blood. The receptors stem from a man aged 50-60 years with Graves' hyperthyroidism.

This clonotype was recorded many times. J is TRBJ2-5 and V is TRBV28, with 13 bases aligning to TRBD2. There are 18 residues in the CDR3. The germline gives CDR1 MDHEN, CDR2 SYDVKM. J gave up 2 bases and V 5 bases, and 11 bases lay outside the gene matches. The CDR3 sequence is CASSPAGLAGVEQETQYF. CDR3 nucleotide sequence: TGTGCCAGCAGTCCTGCTGGACTAGCGGGAGTTGAACAAGAGACCCAGTACTTC.

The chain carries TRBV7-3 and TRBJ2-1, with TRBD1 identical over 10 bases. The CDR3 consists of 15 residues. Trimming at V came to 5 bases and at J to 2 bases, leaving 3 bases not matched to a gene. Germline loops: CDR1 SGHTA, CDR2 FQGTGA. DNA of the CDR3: TGTGCCAGCAGCACGGACAGGGGGGCCTACAATGAGCAGTTCTTC. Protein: CASSTDRGAYNEQFF.

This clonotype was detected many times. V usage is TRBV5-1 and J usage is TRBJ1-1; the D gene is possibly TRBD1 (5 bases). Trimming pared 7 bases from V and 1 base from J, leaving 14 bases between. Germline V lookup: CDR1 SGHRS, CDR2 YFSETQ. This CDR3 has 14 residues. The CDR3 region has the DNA TGCGCCAGCCGGGGCTGGGAGCGGAACACTGAAGCTTTCTTT. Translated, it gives CASRGWERNTEAFF.

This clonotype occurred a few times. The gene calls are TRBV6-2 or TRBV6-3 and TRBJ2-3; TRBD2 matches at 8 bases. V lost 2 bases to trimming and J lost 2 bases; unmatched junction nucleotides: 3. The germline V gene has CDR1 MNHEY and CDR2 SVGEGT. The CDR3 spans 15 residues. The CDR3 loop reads CASSYGREATDTQYF. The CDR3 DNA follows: TGTGCCAGCAGTTACGGGCGGGAGGCCACAGATACGCAGTATTTT.

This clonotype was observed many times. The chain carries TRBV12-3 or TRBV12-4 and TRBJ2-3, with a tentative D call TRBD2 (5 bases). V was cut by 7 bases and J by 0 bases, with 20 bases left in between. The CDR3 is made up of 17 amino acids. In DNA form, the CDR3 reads TGTGCCAGCACTTTCCAATCCCCGGGAAGTAGCACAGATACGCAGTATTTT. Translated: CASTFQSPGSSTDTQYF.

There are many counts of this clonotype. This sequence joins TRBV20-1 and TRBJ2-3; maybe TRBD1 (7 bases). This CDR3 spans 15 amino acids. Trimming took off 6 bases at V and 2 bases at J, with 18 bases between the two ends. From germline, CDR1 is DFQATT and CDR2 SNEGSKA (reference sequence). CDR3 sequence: CSAESRGANTDTQYF. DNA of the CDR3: TGCAGTGCCGAAAGCAGGGGGGCTAACACAGATACGCAGTATTTT.

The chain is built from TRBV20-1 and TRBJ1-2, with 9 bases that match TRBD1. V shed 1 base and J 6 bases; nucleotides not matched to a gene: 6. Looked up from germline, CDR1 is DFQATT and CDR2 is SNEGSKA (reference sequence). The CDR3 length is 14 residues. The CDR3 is CSARAGTGMDGYTF. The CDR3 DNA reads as TGCAGTGCTAGAGCCGGGACAGGGATGGATGGCTACACCTTC.

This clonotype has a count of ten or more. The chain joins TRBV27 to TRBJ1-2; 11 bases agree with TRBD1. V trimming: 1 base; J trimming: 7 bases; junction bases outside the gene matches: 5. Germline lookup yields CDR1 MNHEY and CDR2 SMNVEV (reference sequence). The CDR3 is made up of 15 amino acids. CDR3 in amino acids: CASSLLDRGRSGYTF. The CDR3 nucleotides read TGTGCCAGCAGTTTATTGGACAGGGGGCGGAGTGGCTACACCTTC.

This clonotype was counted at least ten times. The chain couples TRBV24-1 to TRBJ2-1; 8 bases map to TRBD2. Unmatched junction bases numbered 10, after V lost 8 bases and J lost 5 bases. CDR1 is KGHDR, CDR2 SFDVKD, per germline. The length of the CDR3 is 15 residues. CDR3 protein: CATNPGTRAHNEQFF. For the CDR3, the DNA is TGTGCCACCAACCCTGGGACTAGGGCCCACAATGAGCAGTTCTTC.